These 29 T cell receptor beta chains were sequenced from one sample in a study of T-cell memory formation after mild COVID-19. One entry per CDR3 protein, called by TCRdb with MiXCR from the 5' RACE reads. This table has about 190,000 distinct CDR3 sequences, roughly 18% appearing once. The sequenced sample consisted of PBMCs or a T cell subset sorted from them (not recorded which). The receptors were gathered from an adult woman who had mild COVID-19 (a few samples of this study predate the infection). Cell type and time point are not known.

This chain links TRBV20-1 with TRBJ2-1; D may be TRBD2 (5 bases). Germline-derived CDR1 and CDR2 are DFQATT and SNEGSKA (reference sequence). The V end lost 0 bases, the J end lost 6 bases, and 18 bases lay between the germline ends. There are 16 residues in the CDR3. CDR3 coding DNA: TGCAGTGCTAGAGATATTTTGAGGGCTAGCTTCAATGAGCAGTTCTTC. Its protein product is CSARDILRASFNEQFF.

The genes are TRBV29-1 and TRBJ2-3; 14 bases line up with TRBD2. Germline V gene data show CDR1 as SQVTM and CDR2 as ANQGSEA. The J segment lost 14 bases and the V segment lost 4 bases, leaving 8 bases of the junction unmatched. CDR3 length equals 13 residues. Here the CDR3 reads CSVATSGRADMYF. CDR3 DNA sequence: TGCAGCGTTGCGACTAGCGGGAGGGCAGATATGTATTTT.

The chain combines TRBV30 with TRBJ1-3; no firm D call. Per germline, CDR1 GTSNPN and CDR2 SVGIG (reference sequence). Trimming shortened V by 3 bases and J by 4 bases, and 4 bases separated the two germline ends. The CDR3 is made up of 11 amino acids. This CDR3 is CAWSGGNTIYF. DNA for the CDR3: TGTGCCTGGAGCGGGGGAAACACCATATATTTT. Drawing the rest from reference TRBV30 and TRBJ1-3, the complete variable domain is SQTIHQWPATLVQPVGSPLSLECTVEGTSNPNLYWYRQAAGRGLQLLFYSVGIGQISSEVPQNLSASRPQDRQFILSSKKLLLSDSGFYLCAWSGGNTIYFGEGSWLTVV.

This clonotype was seen a few times. The genes are TRBV18 and TRBJ2-7; no firm D call. CDR3 size: 15 residues. Trimming removed 2 bases at V and 2 bases at J, with 13 bases between. Germline loops: CDR1 KGHSH, CDR2 LQKENI. The CDR3 sequence: CASSPWVVIPYEQYF. Here the CDR3 DNA reads TGTGCCAGCTCACCATGGGTAGTTATCCCCTACGAGCAGTACTTC.

This clonotype has a handful of counts. The chain joins TRBV9 to TRBJ1-1; D remains unclear. Deletions cut 5 bases from V and 4 bases from J, with 12 bases between. This CDR3 has 13 amino acids. The germline CDR1 and CDR2 sequences are SGDLS and YYNGEE. The DNA of the CDR3 is TGTGCCAGCAGGGTGGGAGATGGCACTGAAGCTTTCTTT. Protein product: CASRVGDGTEAFF.

This clonotype was found a few times. The rearrangement links TRBV19 to TRBJ2-2, with TRBD1 matching 9 bases. There are 15 residues in the CDR3. Trimming removed 6 bases from V and 4 bases from J; junction bases left unmatched: 6. CDR1 LNHDA and CDR2 SQIVND come from the germline V gene (reference sequence). The CDR3 region is CASRKTGGGTGELFF. CDR3 sequence (DNA): TGTGCCAGTAGGAAGACAGGGGGTGGCACCGGGGAGCTGTTTTTT.

This clonotype was seen a few times. This sequence joins TRBV19 and TRBJ1-1; D remains unclear. Deletions cut 6 bases from V and 2 bases from J, with 13 bases between. CDR1 is LNHDA and CDR2 is SQIVND in the germline V gene (reference sequence). The CDR3 is made up of 14 amino acids. The CDR3 DNA sequence: TGTGCCAGTAGCCCTGACTGGCTCAACACTGAAGCTTTCTTT. Protein sequence: CASSPDWLNTEAFF.

The rearrangement joins TRBV30 to TRBJ1-1; D is unclear. CDR3 size: 12 residues. Germline V gives CDR1 GTSNPN, CDR2 SVGIG (reference sequence). Trimming cost V 5 bases and J 10 bases, with 17 bases left between them. CDR3 residues: CAWGERNRGAFF. The CDR3 DNA reads TGTGCCTGGGGGGAGCGGAACAGAGGAGCTTTCTTT.

The chain joins TRBV15 to TRBJ1-5, with 9 nucleotides matching TRBD1. This CDR3 region has 14 residues. The V and J ends lost 7 bases and 3 bases, in that order; junction bases with no gene match: 4. Per the germline V gene, CDR1 is LNHNV and CDR2 is YYDKDF (reference sequence). The chain's CDR3 is CATTTGGDNQPQHF. The CDR3 DNA sequence: TGTGCCACCACGACAGGGGGAGACAATCAGCCCCAGCATTTT.

This clonotype was counted a few times. It may be a read error: a sequence one base away is much more abundant. This chain connects TRBV7-6 to TRBJ2-5; D not resolved. This CDR3 is 12 amino acids long. CDR1 and CDR2 from the germline V gene are SGHVS and FNYEAQ. V lost 0 bases and J lost 5, with 4 bases in between. The DNA of the CDR3 is TGTGCCAGCAGCTTAGCAGTGGAGACCCAGTACTTC. Protein sequence: CASSLAVETQYF.

J is TRBJ2-3 and V is TRBV6-2 or TRBV6-3; D gene unclear. This CDR3 has 14 amino acids. Germline assignment: CDR1 MNHEY and CDR2 SVGEGT. With 2 bases removed from V and 2 bases from J, the gap between germline ends came to 8 bases. CDR3 region: CASSYLTITDTQYF. DNA of the CDR3: TGTGCCAGCAGTTACCTAACGATCACAGATACGCAGTATTTT.

By share, this clonotype ranks as large. This chain joins TRBV7-9 and TRBJ2-1; no firm D call. V was trimmed by 5 bases and J by 10 bases, leaving 12 bases between them. Germline lookup yields CDR1 SEHNR and CDR2 FQNEAQ (reference sequence). CDR3 size: 12 residues. This CDR3 is CASSLLGAEQFF. DNA for the CDR3: TGTGCCAGCAGCCTCCTAGGAGCCGAGCAGTTCTTC. The full variable domain, its missing parts supplied by reference TRBV7-9 and TRBJ2-1, is DTGVSQNPRHKITKRGQNVTFRCDPISEHNRLYWYRQTLGQGPEFLTYFQNEAQLEKSRLLSDRFSAERPKGSFSTLEIQRTEQGDSAMYLCASSLLGAEQFFGPGTRLTVL.

V gene TRBV5-1 combines with J gene TRBJ2-1; 12 nucleotides line up with TRBD2. Germline V gene lookup returns CDR1 SGHRS and CDR2 YFSETQ. V lost 4 bases to trimming and J lost 1 base; unmatched junction nucleotides: 6. The CDR3 extends over 17 amino acids. The CDR3 DNA reads as TGCGCCAGCAGCGAGGGACTAGCGGGTATGTCCTACAATGAGCAGTTCTTC. Amino acids: CASSEGLAGMSYNEQFF.

For this clonotype: The junction shows a germline mismatch at one end, possibly a read error. The J gene is TRBJ2-3, the V gene TRBV20-1, with D possibly being TRBD2 (6 bases). Germline V lookup: CDR1 DFQATT, CDR2 SNEGSKA (reference sequence). The CDR3 spans 14 residues. The CDR3 reads CSTSYGSSTDTQYF. CDR3 DNA: TGCAGTACTAGCTACGGATCTAGCACAGATACGCAGTATTTT.

This clonotype was counted a few times. J is TRBJ2-7 and V is TRBV2; D ambiguous. The CDR3 is 13 amino acids. Trimming took 0 bases from V and 4 from J, leaving 7 bases between them. The germline CDR1 and CDR2 sequences are SNHLY and FYNNEI. CDR3 residues: CASSEAERYEQYF. The DNA for the CDR3 is TGTGCCAGCAGTGAAGCGGAGAGATACGAGCAGTACTTC.

This clonotype came up a few times. The rearrangement uses TRBV5-1 and TRBJ1-2; D is ambiguous. Germline loops: CDR1 SGHRS, CDR2 YFSETQ. The CDR3 is 16 amino acids. Trimming stripped 0 bases from V and 3 bases from J, with 15 bases between. The CDR3 DNA sequence: TGCGCCAGCAGCTTGGGAACGTCGGACTCGTACTATGGCTACACCTTC. Amino acid sequence: CASSLGTSDSYYGYTF.

This clonotype was observed a handful of times. This chain links TRBV5-1 with TRBJ1-2; TRBD1 aligns across 11 bases. The ends lost 4 bases at V and 2 bases at J; junction bases unmatched: 1. CDR3 length equals 14 residues. Germline loops: CDR1 SGHRS, CDR2 YFSETQ. This chain's CDR3 is CASSRTGGNYGYTF. CDR3 nucleotides: TGCGCCAGCAGCAGGACAGGGGGCAACTATGGCTACACCTTC.

This clonotype was recorded a few times. This chain connects TRBV5-5 to TRBJ2-1; 10 nucleotides match TRBD1. CDR1 is SGHKS and CDR2 is YYEKEE in the germline V gene (reference sequence). This CDR3 has 13 residues. Germline trimming cut 5 bases from V and 9 bases from J; bases unmatched to any gene: 5. CDR3 coding DNA: TGTGCCAGCAGGAGGACAGGGGGTGGTGAGCAGTTCTTC. Translation: CASRRTGGGEQFF.

This clonotype was observed a handful of times. The chain couples TRBV12-3 or TRBV12-4 to TRBJ1-2; D unclear. This CDR3 has 13 residues. V shed 2 bases and J shed 8 bases, with 12 bases lying between them. CDR3 DNA sequence: TGTGCCAGCAGTTTATCTGATCGGGGAGGCTACACCTTC. This encodes CASSLSDRGGYTF.

On this clonotype: A much larger clone differs by one base, so this may be a read error. The rearrangement joins TRBV7-9 to TRBJ2-3; D uncertain. The CDR3 contains 13 residues. Germline V gene lookup returns CDR1 SEHNR and CDR2 FQNEAQ (reference sequence). The CDR3 region has the DNA TGTGCCATCAGCCCATCCTCTGGCGTTACGCAGTATTTT. Its protein product is CAISPSSGVTQYF.

This clonotype was observed a few times. Here the CDR3 DNA reads TGTGCCAGCAGCCCTCTGGGAGCGGGGGGGCCAGATACGCAGTATTTT. As protein: CASSPLGAGGPDTQYF. J is TRBJ2-3 and V is TRBV7-9; 10 nucleotides agree with TRBD2. The germline gives CDR1 SEHNR, CDR2 FQNEAQ (reference sequence). The CDR3 runs 16 residues. V was pared by 5 bases and J by 4 bases, with 9 bases of the junction left unmatched.

The chain recombines TRBV19 with TRBJ2-1; 10 nucleotides agree with TRBD2. Germline values: CDR1 LNHDA, CDR2 SQIVND (reference sequence). CDR3 length: 18 residues. J lost 12 bases, V lost 0 bases, and 17 bases had no gene match. CDR3 sequence reads: CASSIDTGSAGGVSGQFF. The CDR3 region has the DNA TGTGCCAGTAGTATAGATACGGGTTCAGCGGGAGGGGTTTCTGGGCAGTTCTTC.

This clonotype was counted at least ten times. This sequence joins TRBV4-1 and TRBJ2-2; D unclear. The CDR3 runs to 15 residues. Germline CDR1 is MGHRA and CDR2 is YSYEKL. The V gene lost 1 base and the J gene lost 1 base, with 7 bases spanning the gap. In nucleotides, the CDR3 is TGCGCCAGCAGCCAAGTTCCTGGGAACACCGGGGAGCTGTTTTTT. This codes for CASSQVPGNTGELFF.

The V and J genes are TRBV20-1 and TRBJ1-3; maybe TRBD1 (5 bases). Germline CDR1 reads DFQATT; CDR2 reads SNEGSKA (reference sequence). This CDR3 contains 15 residues. Deletions cut 3 bases from V and 4 bases from J, with 16 bases between. CDR3 amino acids: CSARAAGLTGNTIYF. The DNA of the CDR3 is TGCAGTGCTAGGGCCGCAGGGCTTACCGGAAACACCATATATTTT.

This chain connects TRBV7-2 to TRBJ2-7; a weak D match, TRBD2 (6 bases). Germline CDR1 SGHTA, CDR2 FQGNSA. The CDR3 contains 13 residues. Trimming left V 8 bases short and J 3 bases short, with 14 bases between. DNA for the CDR3: TGTGCCAGCGGCGGCCGGGAGAGCTACGAGCAGTACTTC. This sequence encodes CASGGRESYEQYF.

V gene TRBV19 combines with J gene TRBJ2-1, with 10 bases that match TRBD2. J gave up 5 bases and V 0 bases, and 7 bases lay outside the gene matches. This CDR3 contains 17 residues. Germline assignment: CDR1 LNHDA and CDR2 SQIVND (reference sequence). In DNA form, the CDR3 reads TGTGCCAGTAGTATAGATCTCACTAGCGGGACCCACAATGAGCAGTTCTTC. It yields the protein CASSIDLTSGTHNEQFF.

This clonotype showed up many times. The CDR3 DNA follows: TGTGCCAGCACCCTGAATGAAAAACTGTTTTTT. Its translation is CASTLNEKLFF. This sequence joins TRBV2 and TRBJ1-4; no firm D call. The germline gives CDR1 SNHLY, CDR2 FYNNEI. The CDR3 length is 11 residues. V was trimmed by 7 bases and J by 5 bases, leaving 5 bases between them.

The genes are TRBV12-3 or TRBV12-4 and TRBJ1-6; no clear D. Trimming cost V 5 bases and J 7 bases, with 6 bases left between them. CDR3 length: 12 amino acids. The CDR3 DNA reads as TGTGCCAGCAGTACCCCAAATTCACCCCTCCACTTT. Protein product: CASSTPNSPLHF.

This clonotype occurred a few times. The gene calls are TRBV5-5 and TRBJ1-2; TRBD1 aligns across 7 bases. V shed 2 bases and J 0 bases; nucleotides not matched to a gene: 4. This CDR3 has 15 amino acids. CDR1 SGHKS and CDR2 YYEKEE come from the germline V gene (reference sequence). CDR3 nucleotides: TGTGCCAGCAGCTTTGGACAGGCACCTAACTATGGCTACACCTTC. Amino acid sequence: CASSFGQAPNYGYTF.